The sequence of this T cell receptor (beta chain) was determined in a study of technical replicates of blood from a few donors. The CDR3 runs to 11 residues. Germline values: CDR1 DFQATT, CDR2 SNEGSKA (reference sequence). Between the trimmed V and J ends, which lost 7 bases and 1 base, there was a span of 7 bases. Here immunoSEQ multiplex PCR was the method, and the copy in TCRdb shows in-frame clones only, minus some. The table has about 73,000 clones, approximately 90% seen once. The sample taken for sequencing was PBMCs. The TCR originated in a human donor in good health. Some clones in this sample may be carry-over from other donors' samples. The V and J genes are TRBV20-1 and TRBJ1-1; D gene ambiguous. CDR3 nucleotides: TGCAGTGTCGGCGGGAACACTGAAGCTTTCTTT. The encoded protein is CSVGGNTEAFF.